The 8 T cell receptor beta chains below come from one sample, sequenced in a study of T cell responses to AZD1222 COVID-19 vaccine. The protocol was immunoSEQ multiplex PCR, while the TCRdb copy is restricted to in-frame clones and leaves out a portion. The profile shows some 190,000 clones, 92% of them singletons. The sequencing here drew on peripheral blood, taken 28 days after the second AZD1222 dose. Source of these receptors: an adult who received the AZD1222 COVID-19 vaccine.

The chain has TRBV27 and TRBJ1-6, with 9 bases matching TRBD1. V lost 0 bases and J lost 6; bases outside the gene matches: 0. The CDR3 has 15 amino acids. In germline, CDR1 is MNHEY, CDR2 SMNVEV (reference sequence). The CDR3 region has the DNA TGTGCCAGCAGTTTATCGACAGGGGGTAATTCACCCCTCCACTTT. Residues: CASSLSTGGNSPLHF.

The V call is TRBV4-3, the J call TRBJ2-1, with 13 bases matching TRBD2. This CDR3 is built from 15 residues. Germline lookup yields CDR1 LGHNA and CDR2 YSLEER. V lost 4 bases to trimming and J lost 6 bases; unmatched junction nucleotides: 3. In DNA form, the CDR3 reads TGCGCCAGCAGCCTAGGACTAGCGGGGGTCAATGAGCAGTTCTTC. It encodes CASSLGLAGVNEQFF.

The genes are TRBV28 and TRBJ1-2; TRBD1 matches at 11 bases. The CDR3 extends over 14 amino acids. Per germline, CDR1 MDHEN and CDR2 SYDVKM. With 4 bases clipped from V and 3 bases from J, the junction kept 1 base outside the gene matches. The CDR3 region is CASSSGQGDYGYTF. For the CDR3, the DNA is TGTGCCAGCAGTTCGGGACAGGGGGACTATGGCTACACCTTC.

V gene TRBV5-6 combines with J gene TRBJ2-7; D is unresolved. CDR3 length equals 15 residues. Trimming stripped 0 bases from V and 0 bases from J, with 10 bases between. Germline lookup yields CDR1 SGHDT and CDR2 YYEEEE. CDR3 sequence: CASSLGPASSYEQYF. DNA for the CDR3: TGTGCCAGCAGCTTGGGTCCGGCCAGCTCCTACGAGCAGTACTTC.

J is TRBJ1-2 and V is TRBV28; a possible D gene is TRBD1 (5 bases). Trimming took 2 bases from V and 1 from J, leaving 8 bases between them. This CDR3 has 14 amino acids. CDR1 MDHEN and CDR2 SYDVKM come from the germline V gene. CDR3 loop: CASSLGQGNYGYTF. As DNA, the CDR3 is TGTGCCAGCAGTTTAGGTCAGGGTAACTATGGCTACACCTTC.

The J gene is TRBJ1-5, the V gene TRBV28; D is unresolved. With 6 bases removed from V and 7 bases from J, the gap between germline ends came to 7 bases. The CDR3 has 11 amino acids. Per germline, CDR1 MDHEN and CDR2 SYDVKM. The CDR3 is CASSQNQPQHF. CDR3 nucleotides: TGTGCCAGCAGCCAAAACCAGCCCCAGCATTTT.

The V and J genes are TRBV3-1 (or the pseudogene TRBV3-2) and TRBJ2-7; TRBD1 matches 9 bases. V lost 0 bases, J lost 2 bases, and 5 bases stayed unmatched. CDR1 LGHDT and CDR2 YNNKEL come from the germline V gene (reference sequence). The CDR3 runs to 16 residues. CDR3 bases: TGTGCCAGCAGCCAAGATCTTAGACAGGGGGCCTACGAGCAGTACTTC. Translated, it gives CASSQDLRQGAYEQYF.

The V and J genes are TRBV5-4 and TRBJ2-3; no firm D call. With 0 bases removed from V and 6 bases from J, the gap between germline ends came to 14 bases. This CDR3 is 15 amino acids long. In germline, CDR1 is SGHNT, CDR2 YYREEE (reference sequence). The CDR3 bases are TGTGCCAGCAGCTTGGTGGGTCAGGTTTTGGATACGCAGTATTTT. Encoded protein: CASSLVGQVLDTQYF. The whole variable domain, remainder taken from reference TRBV5-4 and TRBJ2-3, is ETGVTQSPTHLIKTRGQQVTLRCSSQSGHNTVSWYQQALGQGPQFIFQYYREEENGRGNFPPRFSGLQFPNYSSELNVNALELDDSALYLCASSLVGQVLDTQYFGPGTRLTVL.